This TCR beta chain was documented in a study of T cell repertoires in cytomegalovirus infection. On the study more broadly: CMV infection plus the matching HLA type was flagged by public TCR beta signatures.

Comments on this clonotype: The antigen is unknown.

Study-level results: Pooled public TCR beta family frequency picked out CMV carriers with the relevant HLA. In two of eight donors, the top clonotype was HLA-C-restricted CMV-specific.

Trimming shortened V by 7 bases and J by 4 bases, and 14 bases separated the two germline ends. Germline V gene lookup returns CDR1 SEHNR and CDR2 FQNEAQ (reference sequence). This CDR3 is 13 amino acids long. TCRdb redid the calling of the reads with MiXCR, one entry per CDR3 protein. This sample has 350,000 to 550,000 distinct CDR3 sequences; about a third occur once, and the top ten carry about an eighth. The chain combines TRBV7-9 with TRBJ2-7; D possibly matches TRBD1 or TRBD2 (5 bases each). The TCR originated in a human donor in good health (CMV status not recorded). Some clones in this sample may be carry-over from other donors' samples. Material for sequencing was PBMCs. The CDR3 reads CASNPQGRYEQYF. For the CDR3, the DNA is TGTGCCAGCAACCCCCAGGGACGGTACGAGCAGTACTTC.